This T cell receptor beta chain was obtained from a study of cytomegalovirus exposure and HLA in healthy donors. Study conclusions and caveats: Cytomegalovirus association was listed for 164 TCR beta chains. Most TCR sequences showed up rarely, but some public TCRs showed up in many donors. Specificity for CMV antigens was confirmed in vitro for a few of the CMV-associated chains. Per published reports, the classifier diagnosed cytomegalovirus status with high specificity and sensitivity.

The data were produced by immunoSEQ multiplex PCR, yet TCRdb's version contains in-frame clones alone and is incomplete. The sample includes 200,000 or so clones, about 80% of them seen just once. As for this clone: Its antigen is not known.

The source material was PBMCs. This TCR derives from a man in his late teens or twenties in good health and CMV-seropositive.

The CDR3 nucleotides read TGTGCCAGCAGCTTAGCATGGAGGAACACTGAAGCTTTCTTT. Its protein is CASSLAWRNTEAFF. This chain joins TRBV7-9 and TRBJ1-1, with D uncertain. V lost 0 bases, J lost 1 base, and 6 bases lay in between. This CDR3 comprises 14 residues. CDR1 and CDR2 (germline): SEHNR, FQNEAQ (reference sequence).